The 13 T cell receptor beta chains below come from one sample, sequenced in a study of molecular identifiers for immune sequencing clone quantification. TCRdb independently ran MiXCR on the PCR reads; one entry per CDR3 protein. Of approximately 590,000 distinct CDR3 sequences in the sample, 25% were seen once. The source material was naive CD8+ T cells from blood, with Jurkat cell RNA spiked in. Subset specified: FACS-sorted CD8+CD4-CCR7+CD45RA+ naive T cells. The receptor source for this set is a human donor in good health. Some libraries in this study had Jurkat cell RNA spiked in.

The chain uses TRBV4-3 and TRBJ1-4, with 7 bases matching TRBD1. Trimming cost V 4 bases and J 1 base; bases outside gene matches: 6. Germline V CDR1 and CDR2: LGHNA, YSLEER. The length of the CDR3 is 16 residues. The DNA for the CDR3 is TGCGCCAGCAGCCCCCAAGGGGGCAGAACTAATGAAAAACTGTTTTTT. Translation gives CASSPQGGRTNEKLFF.

As regards this clonotype: One base away lies a much larger clone, so this may be a sequencing read error. The chain employs TRBV3-1 and TRBJ2-3; D is uncertain. This CDR3 spans 17 amino acids. Germline CDR1 reads LGHDT; CDR2 reads YNNKEL (reference sequence). This CDR3 reads CASSQSEATFSTDMQYF. The CDR3 DNA reads TGTGCCAGCAGCCAAAGTGAAGCAACCTTTAGCACAGATATGCAGTATTTT.

The chain uses TRBV27 and TRBJ2-7, with 8 bases aligning to TRBD1. CDR3 length: 16 amino acids. J gave up 4 bases and V 4 bases, and 12 bases lay outside the gene matches. Germline V gives CDR1 MNHEY, CDR2 SMNVEV (reference sequence). The CDR3 region has the DNA TGTGCCAGCAGTTCCGCGGGCAGGGGGCGCTTGTACGAGCAGTACTTC. This gives the protein CASSSAGRGRLYEQYF.

A note on this clonotype: This may arise from a read error, as a much more abundant clone is one base away. The gene calls are TRBV6-5 and TRBJ2-1; the D gene is possibly TRBD2 (6 bases). There are 13 residues in the CDR3. The V and J ends lost 6 bases and 8 bases respectively, with 14 bases between them. CDR1 is MNHEY, CDR2 SVGAGI, per germline. The DNA for the CDR3 is TGTGCCAGCAGGAACGGGGGTAACTATGAGCAGTTCTTC. This gives the protein CASRNGGNYEQFF.

V usage is TRBV5-4 and J usage is TRBJ2-1, with D possibly TRBD2 on 6 matching bases. The V and J ends lost 2 bases and 12 bases respectively, with 18 bases between them. Germline CDR1 reads SGHNT; CDR2 reads YYREEE (reference sequence). This CDR3 has 14 amino acids. CDR3 region: CASSFRRVRGGQFF. CDR3 sequence (DNA): TGTGCCAGCAGCTTCCGTCGGGTTCGGGGAGGGCAGTTCTTC.

Details on this clonotype: A much larger clone differs by one base, so this may be a read error. This rearrangement joins TRBV27 to TRBJ1-1; D remains ambiguous. This CDR3 comprises 13 residues. Per germline, CDR1 MNHEY and CDR2 SMNVEV (reference sequence). Trimming removed 6 bases at V and 7 bases at J, with 15 bases between. CDR3 protein: CASRIRLLSEAFF. The CDR3, as DNA: TGTGCCAGCAGGATCAGGCTTCTCAGTGAAGCTTTCTTT.

There are many counts of this clonotype. The V gene is TRBV7-2, the J gene TRBJ2-7, with D hard to call. The CDR3 is made up of 15 amino acids. The germline CDR1 and CDR2 sequences are SGHTA and FQGNSA. Trimming took off 3 bases at V and 0 bases at J, with 12 bases between the two ends. CDR3 loop: CASSLDPASSYEQYF. CDR3 nucleotides: TGTGCCAGCAGCTTGGACCCAGCAAGCTCCTACGAGCAGTACTTC.

The sample holds many counts of this clonotype. V is TRBV4-1 and J is TRBJ1-5; no clear D gene. In germline, CDR1 is MGHRA, CDR2 YSYEKL. The CDR3 has 17 amino acids. Trimming cost V 4 bases and J 1 base, with 17 bases left between them. The CDR3 bases are TGCGCCAGCAGCCCCCGAGCCCCGGGATTCAGCAATCAGCCCCAGCATTTT. Its protein product is CASSPRAPGFSNQPQHF.

Worth noting for this clonotype: This may arise from a read error, as a much more abundant clone is one base away. The chain recombines TRBV7-9 with TRBJ1-2; perhaps TRBD1 as D (5 bases). The CDR3 sequence is 16 residues long. Per the germline V gene, CDR1 is SEHNR and CDR2 is FQNEAQ (reference sequence). DNA of the CDR3: TGTGCCAGCAGCTTGAGCGCGACAGAACATAACCATGGCTACACCTTC. Protein: CASSLSATEHNHGYTF.

This clonotype occurred a few times. The chain is built from TRBV6-2 or TRBV6-3 and TRBJ2-2; TRBD2 aligns across 10 bases. The V segment lost 3 bases and the J segment 7 bases; nucleotides outside the gene matches: 5. The CDR3 totals 15 residues. Germline CDR1 is MNHEY and CDR2 is SVGEGT. Here the CDR3 reads CASSYLAGEVGELFF. In DNA, the CDR3 is TGTGCCAGCAGTTATCTAGCGGGAGAGGTCGGGGAGCTGTTTTTT.

This clonotype was seen only a few times. V gene TRBV3-1 combines with J gene TRBJ2-5; TRBD2 matches 12 bases. Trimming at V came to 1 base and at J to 5 bases, leaving 17 bases not matched to a gene. The germline gives CDR1 LGHDT, CDR2 YNNKEL (reference sequence). This CDR3 region has 20 residues. CDR3 protein: CASSQVRGFGLAGGLETQYF. The CDR3 DNA follows: TGTGCCAGCAGCCAAGTCAGGGGCTTTGGGCTAGCGGGAGGGCTGGAGACCCAGTACTTC.

About this clonotype: Just one base apart from a much larger clone, this may be a read error. The chain links TRBV20-1 to TRBJ2-3; D is unresolved. This CDR3 has 10 residues. Per germline, CDR1 DFQATT and CDR2 SNEGSKA (reference sequence). CDR3 sequence reads: CSVISDTQYF. Here the CDR3 DNA reads TGCAGCGTTATTTCAGATACGCAGTATTTT.

The genes are TRBV24-1 and TRBJ2-3; perhaps TRBD2 as D (6 bases). The CDR3 loop spans 17 amino acids. CDR1 and CDR2 (germline): KGHDR, SFDVKD. The ends were cut back, 0 bases at V and 4 bases at J, with 16 bases in the middle. CDR3 sequence: CATSDLPSGVRADTQYF. CDR3 sequence (DNA): TGTGCCACCAGTGATTTGCCGTCGGGGGTCCGGGCAGATACGCAGTATTTT.